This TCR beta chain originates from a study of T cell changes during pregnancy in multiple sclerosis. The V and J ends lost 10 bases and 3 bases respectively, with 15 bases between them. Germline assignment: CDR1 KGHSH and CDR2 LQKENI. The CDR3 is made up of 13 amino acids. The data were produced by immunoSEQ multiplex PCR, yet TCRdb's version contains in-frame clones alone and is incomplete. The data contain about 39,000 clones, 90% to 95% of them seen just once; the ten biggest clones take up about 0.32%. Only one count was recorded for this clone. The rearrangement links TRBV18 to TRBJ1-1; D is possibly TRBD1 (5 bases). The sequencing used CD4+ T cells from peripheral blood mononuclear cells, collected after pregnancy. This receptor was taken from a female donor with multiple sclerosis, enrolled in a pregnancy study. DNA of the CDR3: TGTGCCACCTCCCAGGGATTGGACACTGAAGCTTTCTTT. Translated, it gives CATSQGLDTEAFF.